This entry is about one TCR beta chain. Its specificity is not known. The junction does not match germline at one end; this may be a read error. The entry originates in a study of cytomegalovirus exposure and HLA in healthy donors. The study's findings and limits: One variant, a missense change in DCLRE1C, was linked in a later analysis to TCR beta V- and J-gene trimming. Specificity for CMV antigens was confirmed in vitro for a few of the CMV-associated chains. The study carried out a later analysis of TCR beta sequences. It associated under 20,000 of them with specific HLA alleles at a false discovery rate of 0.05.

PCR amplification relied on 60 Vbeta primers (plus 13 Jbeta primers). Measured with immunoSEQ multiplex PCR; TCRdb has only the in-frame clones, and not every one. There are 150,000 to 200,000 clones in the sample; about 86% occur only once, and roughly 2.1% lies in the top ten. The CDR3 contains 12 residues. Germline loops: CDR1 SEHNR, CDR2 FQNEAQ (reference sequence). The V gene is TRBV7-9, the J gene TRBJ1-1, with TRBD1 identical over 9 bases. The source material was PBMCs. The sequence was collected from a woman between 18 and 29 years old in good health and CMV-seropositive. The CDR3 reads CSSRGQGTEAFF. The DNA for the CDR3 is TGTTCCAGCAGGGGACAGGGTACTGAAGCTTTCTTT.